The present T cell receptor beta chain was sequenced within a study of shared clonotypes between healthy human individuals. Germline CDR1 and CDR2: SGHTA and FQGTGA. The CDR3 consists of 14 residues. The germline V and J ends were trimmed by 2 bases and 5 bases, with 12 bases remaining between them. Splitting of CD4+ cells produced CD45RA+ naive and CD45RA-negative memory subsets. Repertoires were generated with immunoSEQ multiplex PCR, while TCRdb's copy carries only in-frame clones and drops some. The sample contains about 2.3 million clones, 85% to 95% of which appear only once. Sequencing used naive CD4+ T cells from PBMCs. The subset: CD45RA+ positively selected. The TCR sequence derives from a man between 18 and 29 years old in good health. Some clones in this sample may be carry-over from other donors' samples. This chain uses TRBV7-3 with TRBJ1-1; possible D gene TRBD1, 5 bases. Here the CDR3 DNA reads TGTGCCAGCAGCTTACGGGGCAGGGAAACTGAAGCTTTCTTT. As protein: CASSLRGRETEAFF.